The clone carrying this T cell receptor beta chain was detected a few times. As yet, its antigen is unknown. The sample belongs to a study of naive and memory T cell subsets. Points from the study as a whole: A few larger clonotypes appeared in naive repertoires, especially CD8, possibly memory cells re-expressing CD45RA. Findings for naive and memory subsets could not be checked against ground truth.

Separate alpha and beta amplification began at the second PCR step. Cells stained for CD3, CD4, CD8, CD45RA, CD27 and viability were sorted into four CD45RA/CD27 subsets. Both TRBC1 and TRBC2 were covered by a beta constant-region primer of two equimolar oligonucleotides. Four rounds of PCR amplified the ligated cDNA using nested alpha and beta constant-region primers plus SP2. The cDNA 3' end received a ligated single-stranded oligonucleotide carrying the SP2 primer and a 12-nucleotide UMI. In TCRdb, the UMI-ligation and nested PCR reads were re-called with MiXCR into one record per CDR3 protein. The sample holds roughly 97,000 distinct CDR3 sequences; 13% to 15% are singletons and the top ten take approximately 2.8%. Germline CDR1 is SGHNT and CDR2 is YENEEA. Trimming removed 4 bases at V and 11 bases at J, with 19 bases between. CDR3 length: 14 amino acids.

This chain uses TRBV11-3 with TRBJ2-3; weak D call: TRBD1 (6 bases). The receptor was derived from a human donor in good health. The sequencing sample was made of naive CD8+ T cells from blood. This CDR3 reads CASSSLVLGQEQYF. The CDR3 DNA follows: TGTGCCAGCAGCTCATTAGTCTTGGGACAAGAGCAGTATTTT.